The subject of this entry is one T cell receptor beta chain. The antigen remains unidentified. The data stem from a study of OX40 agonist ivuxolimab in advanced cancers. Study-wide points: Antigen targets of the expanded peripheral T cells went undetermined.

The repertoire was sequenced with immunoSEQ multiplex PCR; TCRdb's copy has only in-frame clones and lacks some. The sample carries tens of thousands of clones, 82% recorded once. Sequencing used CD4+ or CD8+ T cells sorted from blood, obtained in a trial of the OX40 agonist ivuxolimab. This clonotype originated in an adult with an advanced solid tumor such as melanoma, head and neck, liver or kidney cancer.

The CDR3 loop reads CASSVGGRGTDTQYF. In nucleotides, the CDR3 is TGTGCCAGCAGCGTAGGAGGCCGGGGCACAGATACGCAGTATTTT. The J gene is TRBJ2-3, the V gene TRBV9; D gene ambiguous. Germline loops: CDR1 SGDLS, CDR2 YYNGEE. The CDR3 runs 15 residues. V was shortened by 0 bases and J by 1 base, with 9 bases between the two germline ends. The complete variable domain, with remaining parts taken from reference TRBV9 and TRBJ2-3, reads DSGVTQTPKHLITATGQRVTLRCSPRSGDLSVYWYQQSLDQGLQFLIQYYNGEERAKGNILERFSAQQFPDLHSELNLSSLELGDSALYFCASSVGGRGTDTQYFGPGTRLTVL.